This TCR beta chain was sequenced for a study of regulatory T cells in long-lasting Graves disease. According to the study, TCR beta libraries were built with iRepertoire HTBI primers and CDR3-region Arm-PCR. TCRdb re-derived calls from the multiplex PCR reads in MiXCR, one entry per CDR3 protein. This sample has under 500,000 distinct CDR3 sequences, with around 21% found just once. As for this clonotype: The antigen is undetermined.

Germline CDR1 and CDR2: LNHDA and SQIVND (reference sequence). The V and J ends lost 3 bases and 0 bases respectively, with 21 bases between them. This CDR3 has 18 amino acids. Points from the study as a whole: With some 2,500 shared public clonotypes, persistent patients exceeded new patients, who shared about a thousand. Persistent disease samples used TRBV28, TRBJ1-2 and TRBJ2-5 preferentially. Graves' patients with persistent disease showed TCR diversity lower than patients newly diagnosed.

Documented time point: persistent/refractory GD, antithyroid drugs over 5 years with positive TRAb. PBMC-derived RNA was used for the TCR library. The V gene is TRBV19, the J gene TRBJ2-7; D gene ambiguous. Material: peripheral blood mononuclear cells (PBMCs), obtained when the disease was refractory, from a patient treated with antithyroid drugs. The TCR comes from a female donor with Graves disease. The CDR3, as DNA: TGTGCCAGTAGTATCGCCGGGTCCGGACCCGAAAGCTCCTACGAGCAGTACTTC. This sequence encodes CASSIAGSGPESSYEQYF.